These 28 T cell receptor beta chains originate from one sample sequenced in a study of blood T cell repertoires in COVID-19. Assay: immunoSEQ multiplex PCR; the TCRdb copy retains only in-frame clones and omits some. The sample contains about 60,000 clones, 83% of which appear only once. Sequences were obtained from peripheral blood. Every receptor here comes from a man aged 45-65 years with COVID-19, enrolled during active disease.

The V and J genes are TRBV6-5 and TRBJ1-3; 10 bases agree with TRBD1. Germline CDR1 and CDR2: MNHEY and SVGAGI. This CDR3 is 14 amino acids long. Trimming removed 7 bases from V and 3 bases from J; junction bases left unmatched: 3. The CDR3 bases are TGTGCCAGCATTGGGACAGGGGATGGAAACACCATATATTTT. This translates into CASIGTGDGNTIYF.

This clone was seen only once. J is TRBJ2-7 and V is TRBV14, with D hard to call. CDR3 length: 12 amino acids. V gave up 4 bases and J gave up 6 bases, with 10 bases separating them. Germline CDR1 SGHDN, CDR2 FVKESK. The CDR3 nucleotides read TGTGCCAGCAGCCTGAGTTCCCGCGAGCAGTACTTC. The encoded protein is CASSLSSREQYF. Combining the CDR3 with reference TRBV14 and TRBJ2-7 gives the whole variable domain EAGVTQFPSHSVIEKGQTVTLRCDPISGHDNLYWYRRVMGKEIKFLLHFVKESKQDESGMPNNRFLAERTGGTYSTLKVQPAELEDSGVYFCASSLSSREQYFGPGTRLTVT.

This clone was counted only a few times. This chain connects TRBV19 to TRBJ2-7; no definite D call. Trimming removed 3 bases at V and 0 bases at J, with 6 bases between. The CDR3 has 13 residues. Germline V gives CDR1 LNHDA, CDR2 SQIVND (reference sequence). The CDR3 sequence: CASSIADSYEQYF. The CDR3 nucleotides read TGTGCCAGTAGTATTGCAGACTCCTACGAGCAGTACTTC.

The J gene is TRBJ2-3, the V gene TRBV7-6, with a possible D match to TRBD1 (5 bases). Trimming pared 1 base from V and 0 bases from J, leaving 8 bases between. The V gene's germline CDR1 is SGHVS and CDR2 FNYEAQ. The CDR3 extends over 15 amino acids. CDR3 sequence (DNA): TGTGCCAGCAGCTTAGTGGGGCAGAGCACAGATACGCAGTATTTT. Its protein is CASSLVGQSTDTQYF.

The chain couples TRBV2 to TRBJ2-1; 9 nucleotides agree with TRBD2. After removal of 11 bases from V and 1 base from J, the junction contained 9 bases not matched to a gene. The CDR3 consists of 15 residues. The V gene's germline CDR1 is SNHLY and CDR2 FYNNEI. CDR3 loop: CAGGGRASSYNEQFF. Here the CDR3 DNA reads TGTGCCGGGGGCGGGAGGGCCTCTTCCTACAATGAGCAGTTCTTC.

This clone was recorded only once. The chain joins TRBV9 to TRBJ2-7; TRBD1 aligns across 9 bases. CDR1 and CDR2 from the germline V gene are SGDLS and YYNGEE. The CDR3 is 15 residues long. Losses at the gene ends were 1 base for V and 6 bases for J; bases not matched to a gene: 8. The CDR3 here is CASSVLGTGSSEQYF. As DNA, the CDR3 is TGTGCCAGCAGCGTACTTGGGACAGGGAGTAGCGAGCAGTACTTC.

The J gene is TRBJ2-1, the V gene TRBV9, with TRBD2 matching 11 bases. Germline V lookup: CDR1 SGDLS, CDR2 YYNGEE. CDR3 length: 18 amino acids. The junction had 11 bases not matched to a gene; V was cut back by 2 bases and J by 4 bases. The CDR3 spells CASSVGPGGTSGYNEQFF. For the CDR3, the DNA is TGTGCCAGCAGCGTGGGACCTGGGGGGACTAGCGGTTACAATGAGCAGTTCTTC.

This clone was seen a handful of times. J is TRBJ2-1 and V is TRBV10-3, with a possible D match to TRBD2 (6 bases). CDR1 ENHRY and CDR2 SYGVKD come from the germline V gene. Trimming removed 4 bases at V and 5 bases at J, with 12 bases between. The length of the CDR3 is 14 residues. CDR3 nucleotides: TGTGCCATCAGTGCGGGAGCTTCCCACAATGAGCAGTTCTTC. It specifies CAISAGASHNEQFF.

V and J are TRBV7-2 and TRBJ1-3, with D possibly TRBD1 on 6 matching bases. The germline CDR1 and CDR2 sequences are SGHTA and FQGNSA. CDR3 length: 15 residues. V dropped 8 bases and J dropped 4 bases, with 18 bases sitting between them. CDR3 DNA: TGTGCCAGCGCGTCGACAGGCCTGGCAGGAAACACCATATATTTT. Translated, it gives CASASTGLAGNTIYF.

The rearrangement links TRBV6-5 to TRBJ1-2; tentatively, D is TRBD1 (6 bases). The CDR3 has 14 amino acids. Germline lookup yields CDR1 MNHEY and CDR2 SVGAGI. V shed 5 bases and J shed 4 bases, with 14 bases lying between them. The CDR3 bases are TGTGCCAGCAGTCGACCAGGGGTCCTCTATGGCTACACCTTC. Its translation: CASSRPGVLYGYTF.

The chain uses TRBV24-1 and TRBJ1-5; a possible D gene is TRBD1 (5 bases). Germline V lookup: CDR1 KGHDR, CDR2 SFDVKD. This CDR3 has 14 amino acids. V shed 3 bases and J shed 7 bases, with 12 bases lying between them. Here the CDR3 reads CATSDAGQGQPQHF. DNA for the CDR3: TGTGCCACCAGTGATGCGGGGCAAGGACAGCCCCAGCATTTT.

The chain is built from TRBV5-1 and TRBJ1-4, with 7 nucleotides matching TRBD1. CDR1 and CDR2 (germline): SGHRS, YFSETQ. J lost 5 bases, V lost 4 bases, and 8 bases had no gene match. The CDR3 runs 15 residues. The CDR3 sequence: CASSPQGQSNEKLFF. As DNA, the CDR3 is TGCGCCAGCAGCCCCCAGGGACAGTCGAATGAAAAACTGTTTTTT.

V usage is TRBV6-5 and J usage is TRBJ2-7; the D gene is possibly TRBD1 (5 bases). Germline V CDR1 and CDR2: MNHEY, SVGAGI. V lost 0 bases and J 6 bases, leaving 12 bases between the germline ends. The CDR3 length is 14 residues. CDR3 coding DNA: TGTGCCAGCAGTTACTCGCCCAGGGCCGGCGAGCAGTACTTC. This encodes CASSYSPRAGEQYF.

The chain is built from TRBV7-9 and TRBJ2-5, with 12 bases that match TRBD2. Germline lookup yields CDR1 SEHNR and CDR2 FQNEAQ (reference sequence). CDR3 length equals 13 residues. V lost 4 bases, J lost 10 bases, and 4 bases stayed unmatched. The CDR3 sequence is CASSSLAGGVQYF. Here the CDR3 DNA reads TGTGCCAGCAGCTCGCTAGCGGGAGGGGTCCAGTACTTC.

The rearrangement joins TRBV6-1 to TRBJ2-7; D unclear. V lost 1 base and J lost 3, with 10 bases in between. Germline assignment: CDR1 MNHNS and CDR2 SASEGT. CDR3 length: 14 amino acids. The CDR3 here is CASSEGGNLYEQYF. The CDR3, as DNA: TGTGCCAGCAGTGAAGGCGGAAACCTCTACGAGCAGTACTTC.

CDR3 sequence (DNA): TGCGCCAGCAGCTTACAACCATCCAGGGGTCGAGAGACCCAGTACTTC. It encodes CASSLQPSRGRETQYF. J is TRBJ2-5 and V is TRBV5-1; possible D gene TRBD1, 6 bases. This CDR3 is 16 amino acids long. V lost 2 bases, J lost 4 bases, and 18 bases lay in between. Germline V CDR1 and CDR2: SGHRS, YFSETQ.

V is TRBV7-2 and J is TRBJ1-4; maybe TRBD1 (5 bases). V lost 2 bases and J 6 bases, leaving 10 bases between the germline ends. The CDR3 contains 14 residues. Germline assignment: CDR1 SGHTA and CDR2 FQGNSA. The CDR3 loop is CASSLYQGYEKLFF. The CDR3 region has the DNA TGTGCCAGCAGCTTATACCAGGGCTATGAAAAACTGTTTTTT.

The chain links TRBV7-9 to TRBJ2-7; possible D gene TRBD2, 5 bases. Trimming shortened V by 5 bases and J by 3 bases, and 8 bases separated the two germline ends. Germline V gene sequence: CDR1 SEHNR, CDR2 FQNEAQ (reference sequence). The CDR3 runs to 12 residues. The DNA for the CDR3 is TGTGCCAGCAGCCCGGGAAACTACGAGCAGTACTTC. Amino acid sequence: CASSPGNYEQYF.

The chain uses TRBV11-2 and TRBJ2-5; D perhaps matches TRBD2 (5 bases). The CDR3 has 14 residues. Per the germline V gene, CDR1 is SGHAT and CDR2 is FQNNGV. The V gene lost 0 bases and the J gene lost 5 bases, with 10 bases spanning the gap. The CDR3 loop is CASSLETGGETQYF. DNA for the CDR3: TGTGCCAGCAGCTTAGAAACCGGCGGGGAGACCCAGTACTTC.

The chain recombines TRBV11-3 with TRBJ2-1; 9 bases align to TRBD1. Germline loops: CDR1 SGHNT, CDR2 YENEEA. Unmatched junction bases numbered 5, after V lost 1 base and J lost 7 bases. The CDR3 loop spans 15 amino acids. CDR3 loop: CASSLAGTGNNEQFF. The DNA for the CDR3 is TGTGCCAGCAGCTTAGCCGGGACAGGGAATAATGAGCAGTTCTTC.

The chain employs TRBV18 and TRBJ2-5; TRBD2 might be the D (5 bases). Trimming took 6 bases from V and 5 from J, leaving 10 bases between them. Germline-derived CDR1 and CDR2 are KGHSH and LQKENI. The CDR3 consists of 12 residues. The CDR3 loop reads CASSLSGETQYF. CDR3 coding DNA: TGTGCCAGCTCCCTCTCGGGGGAGACCCAGTACTTC.

V usage is TRBV30 and J usage is TRBJ1-2; 11 positions agree with TRBD1. The CDR3 has 14 amino acids. Trimming at V came to 3 bases and at J to 6 bases, leaving 6 bases not matched to a gene. Looked up from germline, CDR1 is GTSNPN and CDR2 is SVGIG (reference sequence). In nucleotides, the CDR3 is TGTGCCTGGAGCCCCGGGACAGGGGGAAATGGCTACACCTTC. As protein: CAWSPGTGGNGYTF.

This chain connects TRBV28 to TRBJ1-5, with D possibly being TRBD1 (6 bases). The germline V and J ends were trimmed by 5 bases and 3 bases, with 17 bases remaining between them. The germline gives CDR1 MDHEN, CDR2 SYDVKM. The CDR3 loop spans 16 amino acids. The CDR3 loop is CASSVVQGLINQPQHF. The CDR3, as DNA: TGTGCCAGCAGTGTTGTACAGGGTTTGATCAATCAGCCCCAGCATTTT. Combining the CDR3 with reference TRBV28 and TRBJ1-5 gives the whole variable domain DVKVTQSSRYLVKRTGEKVFLECVQDMDHENMFWYRQDPGLGLRLIYFSYDVKMKEKGDIPEGYSVSREKKERFSLILESASTNQTSMYLCASSVVQGLINQPQHFGDGTRLSIL.

This chain uses TRBV30 with TRBJ2-3, with TRBD2 matching 7 bases. Germline V gene sequence: CDR1 GTSNPN, CDR2 SVGIG (reference sequence). CDR3 size: 15 residues. V was clipped by 5 bases and J by 2 bases; unmatched bases: 10. CDR3 nucleotides: TGTGCCTGGGTCGGGGGAGCGGGACCCACAGATACGCAGTATTTT. Its translation: CAWVGGAGPTDTQYF.

The rearrangement links TRBV24-1 to TRBJ2-3; possibly TRBD2 for D (6 bases). Germline V gene lookup returns CDR1 KGHDR and CDR2 SFDVKD. The CDR3 runs 15 residues. V dropped 4 bases and J dropped 0 bases, with 10 bases sitting between them. Here the CDR3 reads CATSDTGTSTDTQYF. The CDR3, as DNA: TGTGCCACCAGTGACACCGGGACTAGCACAGATACGCAGTATTTT.

The genes are TRBV28 and TRBJ2-7; 11 bases are shared with TRBD2. The CDR3 consists of 14 residues. Germline lookup yields CDR1 MDHEN and CDR2 SYDVKM. The J segment lost 7 bases and the V segment lost 7 bases, leaving 9 bases of the junction unmatched. Here the CDR3 reads CASNVAGGPWEQYF. The CDR3 DNA follows: TGTGCCAGCAATGTAGCGGGAGGGCCGTGGGAGCAGTACTTC. Using reference TRBV28 and TRBJ2-7 for the parts outside the CDR3, the full variable domain is DVKVTQSSRYLVKRTGEKVFLECVQDMDHENMFWYRQDPGLGLRLIYFSYDVKMKEKGDIPEGYSVSREKKERFSLILESASTNQTSMYLCASNVAGGPWEQYFGPGTRLTVT.

The genes are TRBV7-8 and TRBJ2-7; D remains unclear. The ends were cut back, 0 bases at V and 1 base at J, with 7 bases in the middle. The CDR3 consists of 14 residues. Germline-derived CDR1 and CDR2 are SGHVS and FQNEAQ. The CDR3 sequence is CASSLARQSYEQYF. The DNA for the CDR3 is TGTGCCAGCAGCTTAGCGCGCCAATCCTACGAGCAGTACTTC.

This clone was seen only a few times. The gene calls are TRBV6-2 or TRBV6-3 and TRBJ2-5, with 11 positions matching TRBD2. With 5 bases clipped from V and 1 base from J, the junction kept 6 bases outside the gene matches. The CDR3 sequence is 16 residues long. Per the germline V gene, CDR1 is MNHEY and CDR2 is SVGEGT. The CDR3 reads CASSRGTSGLQETQYF. CDR3 in DNA: TGTGCCAGCAGTCGCGGGACTAGCGGACTCCAAGAGACCCAGTACTTC.